The rows below give T cell receptor beta chains drawn from one sample of a study of regulatory T cells in long-lasting Graves disease. Via MiXCR, TCRdb re-called the multiplex PCR reads, giving one row per CDR3 protein. The data contain 360,000 or so distinct CDR3 sequences, about 11% of them singletons. The sample was also reused in another study, on T cells in Graves' hyperthyroidism and ophthalmopathy.

The source was peripheral blood mononuclear cells (PBMCs), collected at new diagnosis, from a patient treated with antithyroid drugs. Receptors originate from a woman between 18 and 29 years old with Graves disease. CDR3s include the opening cysteine and the closing phenylalanine or tryptophan. Fields, in order: CDR3 length, J gene, D gene, V gene, clone size, CDR3 DNA, CDR3 protein. A D gene is named only where the DNA matches it firmly. Clone size is shown for a subset of rows, as once, few, many or a class of expanded clone.

CDR3 length: 13
J gene: TRBJ1-2
D gene: .
V gene: TRBV2
clone size: many
CDR3 DNA: TGTGCCAGCAGTTCATACGGGGGGGTATCCCTTCCATTC
CDR3 protein: CASSSYGGVSLPF

CDR3 length: 15
J gene: TRBJ1-5
D gene: .
V gene: TRBV7-9
clone size: .
CDR3 DNA: TGTGCCAGCAGCCAGACAGGCGGGGGAAATCAGCCCCAGCATTTT
CDR3 protein: CASSQTGGGNQPQHF

CDR3 length: 18
J gene: TRBJ2-1
D gene: TRBD2
V gene: TRBV29-1
clone size: .
CDR3 DNA: TGCAGCGTTGAAGATATCGCGGCCAGCGGGAGCTCCTACAATGAGCAGTTCTTC
CDR3 protein: CSVEDIAASGSSYNEQFF

CDR3 length: 14
J gene: TRBJ2-7
D gene: .
V gene: TRBV5-1
clone size: many
CDR3 DNA: TGCGCCAGCAGCTTTGAATCCCAGCGTTCTGAGCAGTACTTC
CDR3 protein: CASSFESQRSEQYF

CDR3 length: 13
J gene: TRBJ2-5
D gene: .
V gene: TRBV29-1
clone size: .
CDR3 DNA: TGCAGCGTTGATGGGACCGAACAAGAGACCCAGTACTTC
CDR3 protein: CSVDGTEQETQYF

CDR3 length: 15
J gene: TRBJ1-4
D gene: .
V gene: TRBV7-8
clone size: many
CDR3 DNA: TGTGCCAGCAGCCCGGGGGCAGGGAATTTTGAAAAACTGTTTTTT
CDR3 protein: CASSPGAGNFEKLFF

CDR3 length: 13
J gene: TRBJ2-1
D gene: TRBD1
V gene: TRBV12-3/TRBV12-4
clone size: many
CDR3 DNA: TGTGCCAGCTTAGGACAGGGCCACAATGAGCAGTTCTTC
CDR3 protein: CASLGQGHNEQFF

CDR3 length: 18
J gene: TRBJ2-3
D gene: TRBD2
V gene: TRBV4-3
clone size: few
CDR3 DNA: TGCGCCAGCAGCCAAGACATTGGGCGGGGGGCCAACACAGATACGCAGTATTTT
CDR3 protein: CASSQDIGRGANTDTQYF

CDR3 length: 14
J gene: TRBJ2-1
D gene: .
V gene: TRBV12-5
clone size: many
CDR3 DNA: TGTGCTAGTGGTCCTGGGACATTCTACAATGAGCAGTTCTTC
CDR3 protein: CASGPGTFYNEQFF

CDR3 length: 14
J gene: TRBJ1-6
D gene: .
V gene: TRBV20-1
clone size: many
CDR3 DNA: TGCAGTGCTGTCCCCGGGGCTGGAGATTCACCCCTCCACTTT
CDR3 protein: CSAVPGAGDSPLHF

CDR3 length: 14
J gene: TRBJ2-7
D gene: .
V gene: TRBV12-3/TRBV12-4
clone size: many
CDR3 DNA: TGTGCCAGCAGTTTAGGGGAAGGGGCCTACGAGCAGTACTTC
CDR3 protein: CASSLGEGAYEQYF

CDR3 length: 15
J gene: TRBJ1-1
D gene: TRBD1
V gene: TRBV20-1
clone size: many
CDR3 DNA: TGCAGTGCCCAGGACAGGGGCAGGGTAATGACTGAAGCTTTCTTT
CDR3 protein: CSAQDRGRVMTEAFF

CDR3 length: 14
J gene: TRBJ2-3
D gene: .
V gene: TRBV4-1
clone size: many
CDR3 DNA: TGCGCCAGCGCTACTAGGAGGGACACAGATACGCAGTATTTT
CDR3 protein: CASATRRDTDTQYF

CDR3 length: 16
J gene: TRBJ1-5
D gene: TRBD1
V gene: TRBV6-1
clone size: .
CDR3 DNA: TGTACCAGCAGATCATTGGACAGGGGGAGCAATCAGCCCCAGCATTTT
CDR3 protein: CTSRSLDRGSNQPQHF

CDR3 length: 13
J gene: TRBJ2-7
D gene: .
V gene: TRBV27
clone size: few
CDR3 DNA: TGTGCCAGCAGTTTTTCGCCAGCCTACGAGCAGTACTTC
CDR3 protein: CASSFSPAYEQYF

CDR3 length: 15
J gene: TRBJ1-1
D gene: .
V gene: TRBV20-1
clone size: many
CDR3 DNA: TGCAGTGCTCAGCGTGGCCTGGGGGCTGGCACTGAAGCTTTCTTT
CDR3 protein: CSAQRGLGAGTEAFF

CDR3 length: 16
J gene: TRBJ1-2
D gene: .
V gene: TRBV20-1
clone size: many
CDR3 DNA: TGCAGTGCCAAAGCTGATACAGGTCGGGAGTACTATGGCTACACCTTC
CDR3 protein: CSAKADTGREYYGYTF

CDR3 length: 17
J gene: TRBJ2-7
D gene: TRBD1
V gene: TRBV6-2/TRBV6-3
clone size: few
CDR3 DNA: TGTGCCAGCAGTTCACAGACCGAATTGCAAGGGGGCCTCGAGCAGTACTTC
CDR3 protein: CASSSQTELQGGLEQYF

CDR3 length: 15
J gene: TRBJ1-5
D gene: .
V gene: TRBV30
clone size: many
CDR3 DNA: TGTGCCTGCACTACAGGATCTCGGGGCAATCAGCCCCAGCATTTT
CDR3 protein: CACTTGSRGNQPQHF

CDR3 length: 12
J gene: TRBJ2-7
D gene: .
V gene: TRBV25-1
clone size: few
CDR3 DNA: TGTGCCAGCAGTGAACCTGGGCGCGAGCAGTACTTC
CDR3 protein: CASSEPGREQYF

CDR3 length: 14
J gene: TRBJ1-1
D gene: TRBD1
V gene: TRBV20-1
clone size: many
CDR3 DNA: TGCAGTGCTAGTGTAACAGGGGGCATCACTGAAGCTTTCTTT
CDR3 protein: CSASVTGGITEAFF

CDR3 length: 15
J gene: TRBJ2-3
D gene: .
V gene: TRBV10-3
clone size: few
CDR3 DNA: TGTGCCATCAGTGGAGCAGCGATCAGCGCAGATACGCAGTATTTT
CDR3 protein: CAISGAAISADTQYF

CDR3 length: 14
J gene: TRBJ2-1
D gene: .
V gene: TRBV5-1
clone size: .
CDR3 DNA: TGCGCCAGCAGCTCGACAGTGGGAAACAATGAGCAGTTCTTC
CDR3 protein: CASSSTVGNNEQFF

CDR3 length: 14
J gene: TRBJ2-5
D gene: .
V gene: TRBV28
clone size: many
CDR3 DNA: TGTGCCAGCAACCGAGGCGGGGAGACGGAGACCCAGTACTTC
CDR3 protein: CASNRGGETETQYF

CDR3 length: 12
J gene: TRBJ2-1
D gene: .
V gene: TRBV7-6
clone size: many
CDR3 DNA: TGTGCCAGCAGCCCCCGGCGGGGTGAGCAGTTCTTC
CDR3 protein: CASSPRRGEQFF

CDR3 length: 18
J gene: TRBJ2-1
D gene: .
V gene: TRBV11-2
clone size: many
CDR3 DNA: TGTGCCAGCAGCCCCGGGACTCTCCACCCGAGCTCCTACAATGAGCAGTTCTTC
CDR3 protein: CASSPGTLHPSSYNEQFF

CDR3 length: 18
J gene: TRBJ2-1
D gene: .
V gene: TRBV11-2
clone size: many
CDR3 DNA: TGTGCCAGCAGCTCCCCACGAAGGAGCGGGCTCTCCTACAATGAGCAGTTCTTC
CDR3 protein: CASSSPRRSGLSYNEQFF

CDR3 length: 16
J gene: TRBJ2-1
D gene: TRBD2
V gene: TRBV7-2
clone size: many
CDR3 DNA: TGTGCCAGCAGCTTAGAAGGGCCTAGCGGTTACAATGAGCAGTTCTTC
CDR3 protein: CASSLEGPSGYNEQFF

CDR3 length: 16
J gene: TRBJ1-1
D gene: .
V gene: TRBV6-2/TRBV6-3
clone size: many
CDR3 DNA: TGTGCCAGCAGTTCCCAAAACCCGACAGACTACACTGAAGCTTTCTTT
CDR3 protein: CASSSQNPTDYTEAFF

CDR3 length: 14
J gene: TRBJ1-1
D gene: .
V gene: TRBV20-1
clone size: .
CDR3 DNA: TGCAGTGCTAGAAAAGCTCATGGGAACACTGAAGCTTTCTTT
CDR3 protein: CSARKAHGNTEAFF

CDR3 length: 14
J gene: TRBJ1-2
D gene: .
V gene: TRBV7-2
clone size: .
CDR3 DNA: TGTGCCAGCAGCTTATTGATTTCTAACTATGGCTACACCTTC
CDR3 protein: CASSLLISNYGYTF

CDR3 length: 15
J gene: TRBJ1-2
D gene: .
V gene: TRBV27
clone size: few
CDR3 DNA: TGTGCCAGCAGCCTTGCCGGGACACGCTCCTATGGCTACACCTTC
CDR3 protein: CASSLAGTRSYGYTF

CDR3 length: 15
J gene: TRBJ1-5
D gene: TRBD1
V gene: TRBV30
clone size: many
CDR3 DNA: TGTGCCTGGAGTCGTAAGGCAGGGGGCGGCCAGCCCCAGCATTTT
CDR3 protein: CAWSRKAGGGQPQHF

CDR3 length: 16
J gene: TRBJ2-1
D gene: TRBD1
V gene: TRBV27
clone size: many
CDR3 DNA: TGTGCCAGCAGTCAAATCCGGGACAGGTTCGACAATGAGCAGTTCTTC
CDR3 protein: CASSQIRDRFDNEQFF

CDR3 length: 18
J gene: TRBJ2-3
D gene: TRBD2
V gene: TRBV7-8
clone size: many
CDR3 DNA: TGTGCCAGCAGCTTAGCTAGCGGGGGGGAATTGAGTGGAGATACGCAGTATTTT
CDR3 protein: CASSLASGGELSGDTQYF

CDR3 length: 13
J gene: TRBJ1-1
D gene: .
V gene: TRBV5-1
clone size: .
CDR3 DNA: TGCGCCAGCAACCCTCAGGGGAACACTGAAGCTTTCTTT
CDR3 protein: CASNPQGNTEAFF

CDR3 length: 15
J gene: TRBJ2-5
D gene: .
V gene: TRBV11-2
clone size: many
CDR3 DNA: TGTGCCAGCACCCCCCCGTGGGGCCCTTGGAAGACCCAGTACTTC
CDR3 protein: CASTPPWGPWKTQYF

CDR3 length: 15
J gene: TRBJ2-2
D gene: .
V gene: TRBV27
clone size: many
CDR3 DNA: TGTGCCAGCAGTCGAGCGGGCCGGAACACCGGGGAGCTGTTTTTT
CDR3 protein: CASSRAGRNTGELFF

CDR3 length: 14
J gene: TRBJ1-1
D gene: .
V gene: TRBV11-2
clone size: many
CDR3 DNA: TGTGCCAGCAGCTTAGTTTCAGGGAACACTGAAGCTTTCTTT
CDR3 protein: CASSLVSGNTEAFF

CDR3 length: 14
J gene: TRBJ2-7
D gene: TRBD1
V gene: TRBV5-6
clone size: .
CDR3 DNA: TGTGCCAGCAGCTTAGCGACAGGGTCCTACGAGCAGTACTTC
CDR3 protein: CASSLATGSYEQYF